One sample yielded the 8 T cell receptor beta chains listed below, sequenced in a study of siplizumab effects on memory and regulatory T cells. Assay used: immunoSEQ multiplex PCR; TCRdb lists only in-frame clones, some missing. This sample carries about 120,000 clones, roughly 92% of them seen once, and the ten largest clones take 1% to 1.5%. Sequencing was performed on CD4+ T cells sorted from blood. These receptor sequences come from a human donor in good health.

This chain connects TRBV5-1 to TRBJ2-1; perhaps TRBD2 as D (7 bases). V shed 4 bases and J shed 6 bases, with 17 bases lying between them. Germline V gene data show CDR1 as SGHRS and CDR2 as YFSETQ. The CDR3 totals 15 residues. CDR3 nucleotide sequence: TGCGCCAGCAGCCCATCGGGGGGCCCCCTCAATGAGCAGTTCTTC. Its translation: CASSPSGGPLNEQFF.

This clone was observed once. The gene calls are TRBV5-3 and TRBJ1-5, with TRBD1 matching over 7 bases. TRBV5-3 belongs to the ORF category, with a function that is uncertain. The CDR3 totals 16 residues. The junction had 7 bases not matched to a gene; V was cut back by 4 bases and J by 0 bases. The CDR3 spells CARSPGTADSNQPQHF. The DNA for the CDR3 is TGTGCCAGAAGCCCCGGGACAGCCGATAGCAATCAGCCCCAGCATTTT.

The gene calls are TRBV27 and TRBJ1-2; TRBD1 might be the D (5 bases). From germline, CDR1 is MNHEY and CDR2 SMNVEV (reference sequence). The CDR3 runs 12 residues. V was cut by 2 bases and J by 6 bases, with 7 bases left in between. The CDR3 region is CASSLKGNGYTF. In nucleotides, the CDR3 is TGTGCCAGCAGTTTAAAGGGGAATGGCTACACCTTC.

The J gene is TRBJ1-2, the V gene TRBV18; 9 positions agree with TRBD1. CDR3 size: 17 residues. The J segment lost 2 bases and the V segment lost 4 bases, leaving 11 bases of the junction unmatched. Germline V gene data show CDR1 as KGHSH and CDR2 as LQKENI. The CDR3 nucleotides are TGTGCCAGCTCACTGGGACAGGGCCTCTTGGCCAACTATGGCTACACCTTC. It yields the protein CASSLGQGLLANYGYTF.

This clone has a single count. The V and J genes are TRBV5-6 and TRBJ1-1; D remains ambiguous. The CDR3 length is 15 residues. CDR1 is SGHDT, CDR2 YYEEEE, per germline. Trimming shortened V by 1 base and J by 6 bases, and 16 bases separated the two germline ends. CDR3 protein: CASSLLGVETSEAFF. CDR3 in DNA: TGTGCCAGCAGCTTGCTCGGTGTGGAGACATCTGAAGCTTTCTTT.

The chain is built from TRBV7-8 and TRBJ1-1; 8 positions match TRBD1. V was pared by 4 bases and J by 11 bases, with 24 bases of the junction left unmatched. Germline CDR1 is SGHVS and CDR2 is FQNEAQ. The CDR3 is 18 amino acids. The CDR3 loop is CASSSLPYSGQVGDRAFF. CDR3 sequence (DNA): TGTGCCAGCAGCTCCCTCCCTTACTCGGGACAGGTTGGAGACAGGGCTTTCTTT.

This clone turned up a few times. This chain joins TRBV7-9 and TRBJ1-1; tentatively, D is TRBD1 (6 bases). CDR1 SEHNR and CDR2 FQNEAQ come from the germline V gene (reference sequence). Between the trimmed V and J ends, which lost 5 bases and 6 bases, there was a span of 13 bases. This CDR3 contains 13 residues. This CDR3 is CASSVSGAPEAFF. The CDR3 DNA reads TGTGCCAGCAGCGTCTCAGGGGCGCCTGAAGCTTTCTTT. The entire variable domain, with the rest obtained from reference TRBV7-9 and TRBJ1-1, is as follows: DTGVSQNPRHKITKRGQNVTFRCDPISEHNRLYWYRQTLGQGPEFLTYFQNEAQLEKSRLLSDRFSAERPKGSFSTLEIQRTEQGDSAMYLCASSVSGAPEAFFGQGTRLTVV.

The table lists this clone with a count of one. The chain is built from TRBV4-1 and TRBJ2-7; D may be TRBD1 (5 bases). The V gene lost 1 base and the J gene lost 2 bases, with 12 bases spanning the gap. Germline assignment: CDR1 MGHRA and CDR2 YSYEKL. The CDR3 spans 15 residues. The CDR3 DNA reads as TGCGCCAGCAGCCAAGTGGGGCAGGCCGCCTACGAGCAGTACTTC. Translated, it gives CASSQVGQAAYEQYF.